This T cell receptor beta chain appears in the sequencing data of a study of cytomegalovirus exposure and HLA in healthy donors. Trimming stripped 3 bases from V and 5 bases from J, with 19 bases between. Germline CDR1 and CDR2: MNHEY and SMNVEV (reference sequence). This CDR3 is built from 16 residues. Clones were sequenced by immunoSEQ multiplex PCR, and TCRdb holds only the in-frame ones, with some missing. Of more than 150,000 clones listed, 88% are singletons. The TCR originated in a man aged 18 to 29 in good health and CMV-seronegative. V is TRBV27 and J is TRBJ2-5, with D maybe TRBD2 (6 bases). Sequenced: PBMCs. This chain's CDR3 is CASSLGGPGLRETQYF. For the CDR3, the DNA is TGTGCCAGCAGTTTGGGGGGTCCGGGGCTAAGGGAGACCCAGTACTTC.